These 3 T cell receptor beta chains came from one sample sequenced in a study of T cells in tumors after PD-1 blockade (dated by TCRdb to between 2019 and 2020). Library creation used the immunoSEQ multiplex PCR assay. TCRdb re-hosts the immuneACCESS table, in-frame sequences only. Its copies lack some clones; in the studies checked, an unresolved V gene accounts for under half of them, and the cause for the rest is not known. Within this sample are approximately 59,000 clones, with around 77% of them counted one time only. Around 15% of the sample is held by the ten biggest clonotypes. The time point label of this sample denotes: before anti-PD-1 therapy. Sequencing was performed on PBMCs, taken before anti-PD-1 treatment. Source of these receptors: a human donor with basal cell carcinoma.

V gene TRBV5-6 combines with J gene TRBJ1-3; D call uncertain. With 1 base removed from V and 2 bases from J, the gap between germline ends came to 10 bases. The CDR3 extends over 15 amino acids. Per the germline V gene, CDR1 is SGHDT and CDR2 is YYEEEE. As DNA, the CDR3 is TGTGCCAGCAGCTTGAGAGTTGGGGCTGGAAACACCATATATTTT. It translates to CASSLRVGAGNTIYF. The full variable domain, completed using reference TRBV5-6 and TRBJ1-3, is DAGVTQSPTHLIKTRGQQVTLRCSPKSGHDTVSWYQQALGQGPQFIFQYYEEEERQRGNFPDRFSGHQFPNYSSELNVNALLLGDSALYLCASSLRVGAGNTIYFGEGSWLTVV.

The CDR3 DNA sequence: TGTGCCAGCAGCCAAGGCCCGGTTCTGGCTAATGAAAAACTGTTTTTT. Its protein is CASSQGPVLANEKLFF. The chain joins TRBV3-1 (or the pseudogene TRBV3-2) to TRBJ1-4; no reliable D call. Looked up from germline, CDR1 is LGHDT and CDR2 is YNNKEL (reference sequence). The CDR3 runs 16 residues. V was cut by 1 base and J by 3 bases, with 12 bases left in between.

This clone was seen a few times. The gene calls are TRBV12-3 or TRBV12-4 and TRBJ1-2, with D unresolved. The CDR3 length is 13 residues. Trimming removed 0 bases from V and 6 bases from J, with 8 bases in between. In nucleotides, the CDR3 is TGTGCCAGCAGTTTAGCGGCCCGGAATGGCTACACCTTC. It yields the protein CASSLAARNGYTF.